The source of this T cell receptor beta chain is a study of cytomegalovirus exposure and HLA in healthy donors. Study information: Later analysis reported that the 110 or so validation repertoires shared the platform of the approximately 690 first-cohort repertoires. Study-wide results and caveats: Some TCR beta chains (roughly 160 of them) were listed as cytomegalovirus-associated. The authors confirmed in vitro that a few CMV-associated chains were specific for CMV antigens.

Germline V gives CDR1 SNHLY, CDR2 FYNNEI. Germline trimming cut 2 bases from V and 5 bases from J; bases unmatched to any gene: 7. The CDR3 runs to 15 residues. Among the roughly 120 subjects of the validation cohort, separate from the approximately 670-subject first cohort, were the donors. This table comes from immunoSEQ multiplex PCR, and its TCRdb copy is limited to in-frame clones, with some not included. The sample has tens of thousands of clones, about 96% seen once. Comments on this clone: Its specificity is unknown.

The sequencing input was PBMCs. The source of this sequence is a woman aged 18-29 years in good health and CMV-seronegative. The rearrangement uses TRBV2 and TRBJ2-5; TRBD2 agrees at 8 bases. The CDR3 region has the DNA TGTGCCAGCAGTGAACAAGGACTAGCCGGGGAGACCCAGTACTTC. Amino acid sequence: CASSEQGLAGETQYF.